This TCR beta chain was observed in a study of shared clonotypes between healthy human individuals. Study-wide results and limits: Shared clonotypes across all four donors exceeded non-shared ones in generation probability.

Profiled with immunoSEQ multiplex PCR; TCRdb holds only in-frame clones, not every one. The sample gives fewer than 1 million clones, about 97% of which show up once; about 0.22% is in the top ten. On this clone: Its antigen is not identified.

This CDR3 is 15 amino acids long. The germline V gene encodes CDR1 SGHAT and CDR2 FQNNGV. V was clipped by 6 bases and J by 2 bases; unmatched bases: 5. Terminally differentiated effector memory CD45RA+ cells were excluded by CCR7 positive selection of CD45RO-negative cells. What was sequenced was naive CD8+ T cells sorted from blood. The sequence was obtained from a man younger than 40 in good health. The V gene is TRBV11-2, the J gene TRBJ2-3; 10 nucleotides match TRBD2. This CDR3 is CASRILAGNTDTQYF. DNA of the CDR3: TGTGCCAGCAGAATACTAGCGGGAAACACAGATACGCAGTATTTT.